One TCR beta chain is described in this entry. What it binds is not known. The data are from a study of shared clonotypes between healthy human individuals. The V segment lost 0 bases and the J segment 6 bases; nucleotides outside the gene matches: 5. Germline assignment: CDR1 SGHVS and CDR2 FQNEAQ. This CDR3 has 14 residues. Study results and limitations: Sampling included only blood; tissue repertoires likely differ. Non-shared clonotypes were found to have lower generation probabilities than the clonotypes that were shared by all four of the sorted-subset donors.

Replicate PCRs for sorted subsets used about 200 ng DNA; this equaled around 28,000 T cell genomes. TCRdb's copy holds only in-frame clones and misses some; the assay was immunoSEQ multiplex PCR. The sample yields roughly 2.2 million clones, about 92% seen once. Sequenced input: naive CD4+ T cells from PBMCs. Subset here: CD45RA+ positively selected. The chain combines TRBV7-8 with TRBJ2-7; TRBD2 agrees at 7 bases. The receptor's source is a man in his late teens or twenties in good health. Some clones in this sample may be carry-over from other donors' samples. DNA of the CDR3: TGTGCCAGCAGCTTAGCCAGCGGGACCTCCGAGCAGTACTTC. It is translated as CASSLASGTSEQYF. Filled out from reference TRBV7-8 and TRBJ2-7, the complete variable domain reads GAGVSQSPRYKVAKRGQDVALRCDPISGHVSLFWYQQALGQGPEFLTYFQNEAQLDKSGLPSDRFFAERPEGSVSTLKIQRTQQEDSAVYLCASSLASGTSEQYFGPGTRLTVT.